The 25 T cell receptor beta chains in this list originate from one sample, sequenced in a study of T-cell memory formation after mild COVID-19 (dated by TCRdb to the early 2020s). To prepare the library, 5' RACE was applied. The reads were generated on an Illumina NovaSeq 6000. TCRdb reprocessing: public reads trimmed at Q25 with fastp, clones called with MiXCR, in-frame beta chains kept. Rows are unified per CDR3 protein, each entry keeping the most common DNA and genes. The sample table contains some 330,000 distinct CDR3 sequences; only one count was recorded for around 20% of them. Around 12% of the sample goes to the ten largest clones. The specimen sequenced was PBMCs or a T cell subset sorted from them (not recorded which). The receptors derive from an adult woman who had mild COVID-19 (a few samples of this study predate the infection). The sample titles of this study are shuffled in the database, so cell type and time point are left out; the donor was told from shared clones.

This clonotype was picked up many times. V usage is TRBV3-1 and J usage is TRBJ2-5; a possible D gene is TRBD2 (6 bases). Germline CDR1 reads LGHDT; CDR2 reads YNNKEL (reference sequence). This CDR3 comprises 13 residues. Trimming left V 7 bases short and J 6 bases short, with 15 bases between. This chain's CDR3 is CASTYGGGKTQYF. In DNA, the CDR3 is TGTGCCAGCACCTACGGAGGCGGGAAGACCCAGTACTTC.

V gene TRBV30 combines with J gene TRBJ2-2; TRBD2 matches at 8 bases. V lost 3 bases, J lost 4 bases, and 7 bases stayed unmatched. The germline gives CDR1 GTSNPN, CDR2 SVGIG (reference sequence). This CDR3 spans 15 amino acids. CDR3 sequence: CAWRAAGASTGELFF. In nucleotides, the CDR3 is TGTGCCTGGAGGGCAGCGGGGGCCAGCACCGGGGAGCTGTTTTTT.

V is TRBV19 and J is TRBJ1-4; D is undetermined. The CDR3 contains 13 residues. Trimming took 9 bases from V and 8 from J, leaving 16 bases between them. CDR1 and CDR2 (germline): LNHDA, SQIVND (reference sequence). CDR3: CASLKAGQEKLFF. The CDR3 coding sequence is TGTGCCAGCCTAAAGGCAGGCCAAGAAAAACTGTTTTTT.

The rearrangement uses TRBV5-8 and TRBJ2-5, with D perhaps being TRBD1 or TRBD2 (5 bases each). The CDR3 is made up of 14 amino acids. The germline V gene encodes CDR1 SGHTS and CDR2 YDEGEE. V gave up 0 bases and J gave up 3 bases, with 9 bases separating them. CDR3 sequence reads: CASSLGWGKETQYF. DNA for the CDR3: TGTGCCAGCAGCTTGGGTTGGGGGAAAGAGACCCAGTACTTC.

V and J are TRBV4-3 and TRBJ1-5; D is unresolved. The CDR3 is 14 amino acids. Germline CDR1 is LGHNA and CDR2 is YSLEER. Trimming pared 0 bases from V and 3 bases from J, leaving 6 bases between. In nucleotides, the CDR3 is TGCGCCAGCAGCCAAGATACCCTCAATCAGCCCCAGCATTTT. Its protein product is CASSQDTLNQPQHF.

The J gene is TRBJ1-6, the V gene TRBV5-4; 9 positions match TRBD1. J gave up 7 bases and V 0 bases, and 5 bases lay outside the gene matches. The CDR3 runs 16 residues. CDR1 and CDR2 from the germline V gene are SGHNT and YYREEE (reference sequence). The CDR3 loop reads CASSLAPGQGNSPLHF. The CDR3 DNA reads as TGTGCCAGCAGCTTGGCACCGGGACAGGGAAATTCACCCCTCCACTTT. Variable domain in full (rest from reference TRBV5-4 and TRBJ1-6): ETGVTQSPTHLIKTRGQQVTLRCSSQSGHNTVSWYQQALGQGPQFIFQYYREEENGRGNFPPRFSGLQFPNYSSELNVNALELDDSALYLCASSLAPGQGNSPLHFGNGTRLTVT.

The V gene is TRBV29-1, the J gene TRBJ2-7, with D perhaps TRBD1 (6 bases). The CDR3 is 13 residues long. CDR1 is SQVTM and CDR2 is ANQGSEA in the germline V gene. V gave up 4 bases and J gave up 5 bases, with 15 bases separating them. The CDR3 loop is CSVAGAGMDEQYF. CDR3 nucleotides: TGCAGCGTTGCAGGGGCAGGGATGGACGAGCAGTACTTC.

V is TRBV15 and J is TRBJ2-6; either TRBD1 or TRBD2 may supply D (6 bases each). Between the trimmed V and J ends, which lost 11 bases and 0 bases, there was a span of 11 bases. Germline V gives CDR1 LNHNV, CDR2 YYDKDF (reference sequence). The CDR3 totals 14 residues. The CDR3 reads CASKGGSGANVLTF. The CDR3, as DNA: TGTGCCTCAAAGGGGGGCTCTGGGGCCAACGTCCTGACTTTC.

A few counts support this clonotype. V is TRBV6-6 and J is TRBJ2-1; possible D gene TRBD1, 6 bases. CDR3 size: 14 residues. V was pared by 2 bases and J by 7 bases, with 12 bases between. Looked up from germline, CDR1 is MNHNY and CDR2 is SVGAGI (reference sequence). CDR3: CASSYPGTLNEQFF. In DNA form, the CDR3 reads TGTGCCAGCAGTTACCCCGGGACATTAAATGAGCAGTTCTTC.

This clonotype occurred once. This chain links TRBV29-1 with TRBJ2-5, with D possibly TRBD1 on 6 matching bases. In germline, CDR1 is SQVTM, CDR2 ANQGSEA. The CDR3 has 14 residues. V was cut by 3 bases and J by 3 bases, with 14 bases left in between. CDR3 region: CSVDFVRGEETQYF. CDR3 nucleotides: TGCAGCGTTGACTTTGTCAGGGGAGAAGAGACCCAGTACTTC.

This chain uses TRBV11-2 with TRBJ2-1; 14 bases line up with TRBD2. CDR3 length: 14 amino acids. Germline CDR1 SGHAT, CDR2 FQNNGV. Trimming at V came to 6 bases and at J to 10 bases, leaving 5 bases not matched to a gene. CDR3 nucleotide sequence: TGTGCCAGCAGTCCCGGACTAGCGGGGGGAGAGCAGTTCTTC. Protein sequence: CASSPGLAGGEQFF.

CDR3 protein: CASSSYRRGEAFF. CDR3 sequence (DNA): TGTGCCAGCAGCTCTTATCGCAGGGGTGAAGCTTTCTTT. The chain is built from TRBV12-3 or TRBV12-4 and TRBJ1-1, with D perhaps TRBD1 (6 bases). The V and J ends lost 6 bases and 7 bases respectively, with 15 bases between them. CDR3 length: 13 amino acids.

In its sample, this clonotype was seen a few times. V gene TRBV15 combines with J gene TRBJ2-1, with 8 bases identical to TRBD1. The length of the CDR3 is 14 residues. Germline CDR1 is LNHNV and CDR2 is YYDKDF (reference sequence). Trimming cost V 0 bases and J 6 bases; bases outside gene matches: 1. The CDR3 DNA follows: TGTGCCACCAGCAGAGACACAGGGGGCAATGAGCAGTTCTTC. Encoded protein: CATSRDTGGNEQFF.

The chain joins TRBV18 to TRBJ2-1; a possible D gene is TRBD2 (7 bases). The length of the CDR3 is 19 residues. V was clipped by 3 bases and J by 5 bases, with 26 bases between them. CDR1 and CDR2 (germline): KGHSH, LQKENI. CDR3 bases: TGTGCCAGCTCACCCCTGCGGGGGCAGAATCTTGGGCCCCACAATGAGCAGTTCTTC. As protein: CASSPLRGQNLGPHNEQFF.

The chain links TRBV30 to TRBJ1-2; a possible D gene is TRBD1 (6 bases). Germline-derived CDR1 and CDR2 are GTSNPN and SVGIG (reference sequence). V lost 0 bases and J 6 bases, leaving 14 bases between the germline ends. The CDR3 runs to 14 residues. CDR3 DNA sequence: TGTGCCTGGAGTGTACGGGGGCAGGGACATGGCTACACCTTC. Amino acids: CAWSVRGQGHGYTF. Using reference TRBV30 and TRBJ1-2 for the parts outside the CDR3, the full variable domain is SQTIHQWPATLVQPVGSPLSLECTVEGTSNPNLYWYRQAAGRGLQLLFYSVGIGQISSEVPQNLSASRPQDRQFILSSKKLLLSDSGFYLCAWSVRGQGHGYTFGSGTRLTVV.

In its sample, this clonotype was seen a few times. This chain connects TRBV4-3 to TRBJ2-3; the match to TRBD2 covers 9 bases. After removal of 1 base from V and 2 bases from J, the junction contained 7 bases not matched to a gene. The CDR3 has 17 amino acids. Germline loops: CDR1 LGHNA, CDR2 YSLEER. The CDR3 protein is CASSQAAAGGPTDTQYF. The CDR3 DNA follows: TGCGCCAGCAGCCAAGCGGCCGCGGGAGGGCCCACAGATACGCAGTATTTT.

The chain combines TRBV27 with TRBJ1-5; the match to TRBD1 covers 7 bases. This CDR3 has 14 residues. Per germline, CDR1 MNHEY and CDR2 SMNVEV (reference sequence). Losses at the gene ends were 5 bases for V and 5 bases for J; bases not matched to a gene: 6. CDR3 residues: CASSIQGPDQPQHF. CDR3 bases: TGTGCCAGCAGTATACAGGGGCCGGATCAGCCCCAGCATTTT.

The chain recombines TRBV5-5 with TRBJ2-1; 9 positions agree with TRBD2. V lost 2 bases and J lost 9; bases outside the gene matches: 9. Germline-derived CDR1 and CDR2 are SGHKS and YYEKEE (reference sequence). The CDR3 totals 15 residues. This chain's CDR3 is CASSLFSGSRSEQFF. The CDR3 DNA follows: TGTGCCAGCAGCTTATTTAGCGGGAGTCGGAGTGAGCAGTTCTTC.

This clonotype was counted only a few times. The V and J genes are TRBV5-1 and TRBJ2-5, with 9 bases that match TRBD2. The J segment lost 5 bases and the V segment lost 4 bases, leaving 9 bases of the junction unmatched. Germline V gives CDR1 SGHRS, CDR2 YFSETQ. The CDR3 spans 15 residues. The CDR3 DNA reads TGCGCCAGCAGCAGGGATGGGACTAGCATGGAGACCCAGTACTTC. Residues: CASSRDGTSMETQYF.

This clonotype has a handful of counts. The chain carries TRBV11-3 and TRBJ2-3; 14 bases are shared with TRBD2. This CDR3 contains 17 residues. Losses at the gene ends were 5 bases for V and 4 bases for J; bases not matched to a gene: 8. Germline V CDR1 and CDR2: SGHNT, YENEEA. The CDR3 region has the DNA TGTGCCAGCAGCACAGGGACTAGCGGGGGACCTTCAGATACGCAGTATTTT. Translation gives CASSTGTSGGPSDTQYF.

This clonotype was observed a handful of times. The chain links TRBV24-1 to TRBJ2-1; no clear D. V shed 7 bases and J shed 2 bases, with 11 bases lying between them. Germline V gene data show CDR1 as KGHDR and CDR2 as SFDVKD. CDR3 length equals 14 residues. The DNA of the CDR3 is TGTGCCACCAGCAGGACCCCTCCCTACAATGAGCAGTTCTTC. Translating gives CATSRTPPYNEQFF.

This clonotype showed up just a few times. CDR3 sequence (DNA): TGCGCCAGCAGCCAAGTAGACAGGGCCTCCTCCTACGAGCAGTACTTC. Its protein is CASSQVDRASSYEQYF. The V and J genes are TRBV4-1 and TRBJ2-7; 7 bases agree with TRBD1. Looked up from germline, CDR1 is MGHRA and CDR2 is YSYEKL. This CDR3 region has 16 residues. V was pared by 1 base and J by 0 bases, with 6 bases of the junction left unmatched.

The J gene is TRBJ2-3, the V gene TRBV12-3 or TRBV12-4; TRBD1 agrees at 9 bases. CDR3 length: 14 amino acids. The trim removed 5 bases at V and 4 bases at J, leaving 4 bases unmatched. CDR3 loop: CASSTRTGADTQYF. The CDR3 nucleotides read TGTGCCAGCAGTACCAGGACAGGGGCAGATACGCAGTATTTT.

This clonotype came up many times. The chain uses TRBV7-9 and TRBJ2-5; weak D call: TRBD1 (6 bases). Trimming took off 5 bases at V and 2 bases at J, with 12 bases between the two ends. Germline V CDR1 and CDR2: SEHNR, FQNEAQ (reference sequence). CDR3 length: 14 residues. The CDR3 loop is CASSPTGNQETQYF. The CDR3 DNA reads TGTGCCAGCAGCCCTACAGGGAATCAAGAGACCCAGTACTTC. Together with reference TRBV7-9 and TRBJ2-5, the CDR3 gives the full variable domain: DTGVSQNPRHKITKRGQNVTFRCDPISEHNRLYWYRQTLGQGPEFLTYFQNEAQLEKSRLLSDRFSAERPKGSFSTLEIQRTEQGDSAMYLCASSPTGNQETQYFGPGTRLLVL.

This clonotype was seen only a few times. CDR3 amino acids: CASSASLGGSYNEQFF. DNA of the CDR3: TGTGCCAGCAGTGCCTCGTTGGGGGGCTCCTACAATGAGCAGTTCTTC. J is TRBJ2-1 and V is TRBV6-2 or TRBV6-3, with a possible D match to TRBD2 (6 bases). The V gene's germline CDR1 is MNHEY and CDR2 SVGEGT. V was cut by 5 bases and J by 0 bases, with 14 bases left in between. CDR3 size: 16 residues.